The 25 T cell receptor beta chains below were found in one sample sequenced in a study of B cell selection in AIRE deficiency. Produced via immunoSEQ multiplex PCR; TCRdb's table is partial and in-frame only. The table lists roughly 25,000 clones, around 97% of them singletons, with less than 0.25% in the top ten. CD4+CD127+ cells were sorted as the conventional CD4 T cells. The sample comprised conventional CD4+ T cells sorted from PBMCs. The receptors were sampled from a human donor with AIRE deficiency.

The chain has TRBV28 and TRBJ1-2; no firm D call. CDR1 and CDR2 from the germline V gene are MDHEN and SYDVKM. V was pared by 2 bases and J by 7 bases, with 8 bases between. The CDR3 has 12 residues. The CDR3 reads CASSLVDGGYTF. As DNA, the CDR3 is TGTGCCAGCAGTTTAGTGGACGGTGGCTACACCTTC.

This chain links TRBV5-5 with TRBJ2-3; the D call may be TRBD1 or TRBD2 (6 bases each). V dropped 2 bases and J dropped 4 bases, with 14 bases sitting between them. Germline V gene sequence: CDR1 SGHKS, CDR2 YYEKEE (reference sequence). This CDR3 contains 15 residues. The CDR3: CASSFLHREADTQYF. The CDR3 DNA reads TGTGCCAGCAGCTTCTTACACAGGGAGGCAGATACGCAGTATTTT.

The chain employs TRBV5-6 and TRBJ1-1; maybe TRBD1 (5 bases). CDR3 length: 16 amino acids. V was cut by 3 bases and J by 0 bases, with 15 bases left in between. Germline loops: CDR1 SGHDT, CDR2 YYEEEE. This CDR3 is CASSSIRDDMNTEAFF. In DNA form, the CDR3 reads TGTGCCAGCAGCTCGATACGGGACGACATGAACACTGAAGCTTTCTTT.

The rearrangement joins TRBV28 to TRBJ1-3; D is undetermined. Trimming removed 7 bases from V and 4 bases from J, with 8 bases in between. The CDR3 runs to 12 residues. Germline V gene sequence: CDR1 MDHEN, CDR2 SYDVKM. The CDR3 protein is CASKMAGNTIYF. In nucleotides, the CDR3 is TGTGCCAGCAAGATGGCAGGAAACACCATATATTTT. Together with reference TRBV28 and TRBJ1-3, the CDR3 gives the full variable domain: DVKVTQSSRYLVKRTGEKVFLECVQDMDHENMFWYRQDPGLGLRLIYFSYDVKMKEKGDIPEGYSVSREKKERFSLILESASTNQTSMYLCASKMAGNTIYFGEGSWLTVV.

This chain joins TRBV5-4 and TRBJ1-2, with TRBD1 matching over 7 bases. Germline values: CDR1 SGHNT, CDR2 YYREEE (reference sequence). The V and J ends lost 4 bases and 4 bases, in that order; junction bases with no gene match: 10. There are 15 residues in the CDR3. This CDR3 is CASSLTGMEAYGYTF. DNA for the CDR3: TGTGCCAGCAGCCTGACAGGGATGGAGGCCTATGGCTACACCTTC.

V is TRBV7-7 and J is TRBJ2-2; TRBD1 matches at 9 bases. The V segment lost 3 bases and the J segment 0 bases; nucleotides outside the gene matches: 8. The CDR3 runs 18 residues. CDR1 SSHAT and CDR2 FNYEAQ come from the germline V gene (reference sequence). CDR3 loop: CASSFGPGQGANTGELFF. The CDR3 region has the DNA TGTGCCAGCAGCTTTGGCCCGGGACAGGGAGCGAACACCGGGGAGCTGTTTTTT.

V usage is TRBV6-4 and J usage is TRBJ2-3; no reliable D call. The CDR3 length is 13 residues. Germline V gene sequence: CDR1 MRHNA, CDR2 SNTAGT. Between the trimmed V and J ends, which lost 2 bases and 0 bases, there was a span of 3 bases. The CDR3 DNA sequence: TGTGCCAGCAGTGACCCTAGCACAGATACGCAGTATTTT. Translation: CASSDPSTDTQYF.

This chain links TRBV18 with TRBJ1-3; D may be TRBD1 (6 bases). The CDR3 runs 15 residues. Trimming removed 2 bases at V and 4 bases at J, with 12 bases between. Per germline, CDR1 KGHSH and CDR2 LQKENI. The CDR3 protein is CASSPSQGFGNTIYF. CDR3 in DNA: TGTGCCAGCTCACCATCTCAGGGGTTCGGAAACACCATATATTTT. The complete variable domain, with remaining parts taken from reference TRBV18 and TRBJ1-3, reads NAGVMQNPRHLVRRRGQEARLRCSPMKGHSHVYWYRQLPEEGLKFMVYLQKENIIDESGMPKERFSAEFPKEGPSILRIQQVVRGDSAAYFCASSPSQGFGNTIYFGEGSWLTVV.

The V call is TRBV5-1, the J call TRBJ2-1; no clear D gene. Germline-derived CDR1 and CDR2 are SGHRS and YFSETQ. The CDR3 sequence is 13 residues long. The V gene lost 2 bases and the J gene lost 4 bases, with 7 bases spanning the gap. The CDR3 DNA sequence: TGCGCCAGCAGCTTCAACGGATACAATGAGCAGTTCTTC. Its translation is CASSFNGYNEQFF.

J is TRBJ2-4 and V is TRBV6-1, with a weak D call TRBD1 (6 bases). In germline, CDR1 is MNHNS, CDR2 SASEGT. There are 16 residues in the CDR3. V was clipped by 2 bases and J by 0 bases, with 11 bases between them. As DNA, the CDR3 is TGTGCCAGCAGTGAACCTCAGACAGGAGCCAAAAACATTCAGTACTTC. It yields the protein CASSEPQTGAKNIQYF.

This chain's CDR3 is CASSLIGGLYGYTF. CDR3 nucleotide sequence: TGTGCCAGCAGTTTAATAGGGGGGCTCTATGGCTACACCTTC. The rearrangement joins TRBV28 to TRBJ1-2; D may be TRBD1 (6 bases). This CDR3 has 14 residues. The germline CDR1 and CDR2 sequences are MDHEN and SYDVKM. With 2 bases removed from V and 4 bases from J, the gap between germline ends came to 11 bases.

V and J are TRBV7-9 and TRBJ1-6, with 9 bases identical to TRBD1. This CDR3 comprises 19 residues. Germline values: CDR1 SEHNR, CDR2 FQNEAQ (reference sequence). The ends lost 5 bases at V and 4 bases at J; junction bases unmatched: 15. The CDR3 DNA is TGTGCCAGCAGCACCCATACCGGGACAGGGAGTTCGTATAATTCACCCCTCCACTTT. It encodes CASSTHTGTGSSYNSPLHF.

V is TRBV18 and J is TRBJ2-1, with 9 bases that match TRBD2. Germline CDR1 KGHSH, CDR2 LQKENI. This CDR3 has 16 residues. With 3 bases clipped from V and 7 bases from J, the junction kept 10 bases outside the gene matches. The CDR3 DNA reads TGTGCCAGCTCACCCGTGGCTAGCGGGAAGGTTAATGAGCAGTTCTTC. This translates into CASSPVASGKVNEQFF.

The V call is TRBV29-1, the J call TRBJ1-2; 12 bases align to TRBD1. The V gene end was trimmed by 6 bases and the J gene end by 8 bases; junction bases not matched to a gene: 22. The germline V gene has CDR1 SQVTM and CDR2 ANQGSEA. CDR3 length equals 18 residues. For the CDR3, the DNA is TGCAGCGTGAAAGGAACCGGGACAGGGGGCCCGGTGGGCGTCGGCTACACCTTC. It specifies CSVKGTGTGGPVGVGYTF.

The J gene is TRBJ2-5, the V gene TRBV28, with a tentative D call TRBD2 (7 bases). The V gene's germline CDR1 is MDHEN and CDR2 SYDVKM. The CDR3 totals 17 residues. V shed 5 bases and J shed 5 bases, with 24 bases lying between them. The CDR3 is CASSMALGGLYQETQYF. The CDR3 DNA follows: TGTGCCAGCAGTATGGCCCTGGGGGGGCTCTATCAGGAGACCCAGTACTTC.

The chain has TRBV6-1 and TRBJ2-1, with TRBD2 as a possible D gene (5 bases). Germline V gene lookup returns CDR1 MNHNS and CDR2 SASEGT. V was cut by 2 bases and J by 12 bases, with 8 bases left in between. The CDR3 length is 11 residues. CDR3 residues: CASSERGGQFF. The CDR3 DNA sequence: TGTGCCAGCAGTGAAAGAGGAGGGCAGTTCTTC.

The rearrangement joins TRBV19 to TRBJ2-6; 10 bases agree with TRBD1. The trim removed 5 bases at V and 0 bases at J, leaving 7 bases unmatched. Per the germline V gene, CDR1 is LNHDA and CDR2 is SQIVND (reference sequence). CDR3 length equals 18 residues. The CDR3 nucleotides are TGTGCCAGTAGTGGAATCCGGGACAGGGGCTCTGGGGCCAACGTCCTGACTTTC. Protein: CASSGIRDRGSGANVLTF.

The chain uses TRBV7-2 and TRBJ2-7; no reliable D call. This CDR3 has 14 residues. V was cut by 1 base and J by 3 bases, with 10 bases left in between. The V gene's germline CDR1 is SGHTA and CDR2 FQGNSA. The CDR3 DNA follows: TGTGCCAGCAGCTTAGTGGGCACGGACTACGAGCAGTACTTC. Encoded protein: CASSLVGTDYEQYF.

The chain recombines TRBV5-1 with TRBJ2-7, with TRBD2 matching 10 bases. V trimming: 3 bases; J trimming: 1 base; junction bases outside the gene matches: 4. This CDR3 contains 15 residues. Germline V lookup: CDR1 SGHRS, CDR2 YFSETQ. CDR3 loop: CASSSGLAESYEQYF. The CDR3 DNA follows: TGCGCCAGCAGCTCCGGACTAGCGGAGTCCTACGAGCAGTACTTC. Drawing the rest from reference TRBV5-1 and TRBJ2-7, the complete variable domain is KAGVTQTPRYLIKTRGQQVTLSCSPISGHRSVSWYQQTPGQGLQFLFEYFSETQRNKGNFPGRFSGRQFSNSRSEMNVSTLELGDSALYLCASSSGLAESYEQYFGPGTRLTVT.

The J gene is TRBJ2-5, the V gene TRBV18; 7 bases fit TRBD2. V lost 3 bases and J lost 5; bases outside the gene matches: 12. This CDR3 spans 16 amino acids. Germline V gives CDR1 KGHSH, CDR2 LQKENI. The CDR3 sequence is CASSPGFSLGGETQYF. The CDR3 DNA reads as TGTGCCAGCTCACCCGGGTTCTCCCTGGGAGGGGAGACCCAGTACTTC.

This clone was recorded only once. The chain joins TRBV19 to TRBJ2-2, with TRBD2 matching over 8 bases. V lost 3 bases, J lost 6 bases, and 12 bases stayed unmatched. Germline CDR1 reads LNHDA; CDR2 reads SQIVND (reference sequence). This CDR3 is built from 17 residues. As DNA, the CDR3 is TGTGCCAGTAGTATTGGAAGAAGCGGGAGTTGGCCCGGGGAGCTGTTTTTT. Its translation is CASSIGRSGSWPGELFF.

This chain joins TRBV27 and TRBJ1-5, with 7 bases that match TRBD1. The CDR3 extends over 16 amino acids. Germline V gene lookup returns CDR1 MNHEY and CDR2 SMNVEV (reference sequence). The V segment lost 5 bases and the J segment 3 bases; nucleotides outside the gene matches: 10. The chain's CDR3 is CASSPQGERNNQPQHF. Written as DNA, the CDR3 is TGTGCCAGCAGTCCCCAGGGGGAACGGAACAATCAGCCCCAGCATTTT.

This clone has only one observation. The chain employs TRBV5-4 and TRBJ1-4, with 7 bases aligning to TRBD1. V shed 4 bases, J shed 6 bases, and the junction held 6 bases outside the gene matches. This CDR3 has 14 amino acids. Per the germline V gene, CDR1 is SGHNT and CDR2 is YYREEE (reference sequence). CDR3 sequence: CASSKTGADEKLFF. The CDR3 bases are TGTGCCAGCAGCAAAACAGGGGCTGATGAAAAACTGTTTTTT.

The chain is built from TRBV7-2 and TRBJ2-7, with 10 bases aligning to TRBD1. The V and J ends lost 5 bases and 1 base, in that order; junction bases with no gene match: 2. Germline V gives CDR1 SGHTA, CDR2 FQGNSA. This CDR3 region has 14 residues. The CDR3 region is CASSVDRGSYEQYF. DNA for the CDR3: TGTGCCAGCAGCGTGGACAGGGGGTCCTACGAGCAGTACTTC.

The DNA for the CDR3 is TGCGCCAGCAGCTTGGAACCGGACGGCCGTGAAGCTTTCTTT. Translating gives CASSLEPDGREAFF. The chain combines TRBV5-1 with TRBJ1-1; D unclear. Germline values: CDR1 SGHRS, CDR2 YFSETQ. V was clipped by 0 bases and J by 7 bases, with 13 bases between them. The CDR3 consists of 14 residues.